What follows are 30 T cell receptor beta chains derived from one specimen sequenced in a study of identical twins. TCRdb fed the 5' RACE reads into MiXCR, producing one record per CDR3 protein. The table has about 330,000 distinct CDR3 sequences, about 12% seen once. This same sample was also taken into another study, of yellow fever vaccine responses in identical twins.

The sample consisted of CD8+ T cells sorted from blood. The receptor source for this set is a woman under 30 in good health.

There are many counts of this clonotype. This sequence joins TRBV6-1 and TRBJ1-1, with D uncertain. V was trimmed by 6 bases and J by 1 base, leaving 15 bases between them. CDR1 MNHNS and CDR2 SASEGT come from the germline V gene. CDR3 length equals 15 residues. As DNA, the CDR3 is TGTGCCAGCAGCGCAACGACGGATACGAACACTGAAGCTTTCTTT. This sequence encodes CASSATTDTNTEAFF.

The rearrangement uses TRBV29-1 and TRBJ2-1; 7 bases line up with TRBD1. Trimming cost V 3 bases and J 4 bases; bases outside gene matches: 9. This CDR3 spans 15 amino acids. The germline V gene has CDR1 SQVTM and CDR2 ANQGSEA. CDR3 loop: CSVEIRTGPYNEQFF. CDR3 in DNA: TGCAGCGTTGAGATCCGGACAGGTCCATACAATGAGCAGTTCTTC.

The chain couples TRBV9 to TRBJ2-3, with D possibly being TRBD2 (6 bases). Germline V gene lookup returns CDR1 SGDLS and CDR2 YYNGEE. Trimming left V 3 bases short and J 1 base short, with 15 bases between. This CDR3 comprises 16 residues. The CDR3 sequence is CASSDGGGRGTDTQYF. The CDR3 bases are TGTGCCAGCAGCGATGGGGGAGGACGGGGCACAGATACGCAGTATTTT.

The CDR3 protein is CASSVAGGSGYTF. The CDR3 nucleotides are TGTGCCAGCAGCGTAGCTGGGGGAAGTGGCTACACCTTC. The V gene is TRBV9, the J gene TRBJ1-2; D perhaps matches TRBD1 (5 bases). Germline lookup yields CDR1 SGDLS and CDR2 YYNGEE. Trimming took 0 bases from V and 7 from J, leaving 10 bases between them. CDR3 size: 13 residues.

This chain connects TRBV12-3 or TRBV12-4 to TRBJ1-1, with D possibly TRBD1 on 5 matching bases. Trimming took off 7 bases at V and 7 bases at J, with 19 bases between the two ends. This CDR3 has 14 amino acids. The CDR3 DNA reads TGTGCCAGCACTCCCCCGGGGGGATTGGGTGAAGCTTTCTTT. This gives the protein CASTPPGGLGEAFF.

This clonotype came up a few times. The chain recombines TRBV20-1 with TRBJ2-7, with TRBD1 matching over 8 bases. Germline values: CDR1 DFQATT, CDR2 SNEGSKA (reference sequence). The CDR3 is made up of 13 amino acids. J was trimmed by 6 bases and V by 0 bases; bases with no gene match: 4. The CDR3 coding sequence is TGCAGTGCTAGAGACCCCGACAGGGGCGAGCAGTACGTC. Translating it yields CSARDPDRGEQYV.

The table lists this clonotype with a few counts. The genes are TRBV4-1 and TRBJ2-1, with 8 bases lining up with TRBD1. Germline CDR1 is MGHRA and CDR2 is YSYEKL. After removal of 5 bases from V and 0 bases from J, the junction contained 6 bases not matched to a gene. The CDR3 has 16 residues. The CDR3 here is CASSTRQGTSYNEQFF. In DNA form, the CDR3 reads TGCGCCAGCAGCACCCGACAGGGGACCTCCTACAATGAGCAGTTCTTC.

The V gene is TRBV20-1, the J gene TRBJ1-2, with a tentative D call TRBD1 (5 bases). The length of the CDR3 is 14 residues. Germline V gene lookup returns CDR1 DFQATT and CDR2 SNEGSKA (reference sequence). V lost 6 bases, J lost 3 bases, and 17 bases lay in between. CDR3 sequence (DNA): TGCAGTGCGAGAATTGGGGGGACGGACTATGGCTACACCTTC. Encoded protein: CSARIGGTDYGYTF.

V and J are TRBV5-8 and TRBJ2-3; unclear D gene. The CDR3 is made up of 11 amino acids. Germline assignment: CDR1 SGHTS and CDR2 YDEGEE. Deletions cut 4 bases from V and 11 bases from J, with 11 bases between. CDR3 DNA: TGTGCCAGCAGCGCCGAGCCCCGGCAGTATTTT. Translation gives CASSAEPRQYF.

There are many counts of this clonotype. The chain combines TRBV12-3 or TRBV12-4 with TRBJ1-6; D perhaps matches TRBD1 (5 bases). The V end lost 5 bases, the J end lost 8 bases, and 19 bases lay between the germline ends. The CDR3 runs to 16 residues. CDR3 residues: CASSTQWGTEYSPLHF. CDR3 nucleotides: TGTGCCAGCAGTACCCAATGGGGGACTGAGTATTCACCCCTCCACTTT.

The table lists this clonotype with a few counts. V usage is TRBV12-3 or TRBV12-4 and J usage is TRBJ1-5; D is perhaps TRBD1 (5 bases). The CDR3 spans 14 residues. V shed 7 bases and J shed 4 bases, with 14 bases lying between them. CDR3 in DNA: TGTGCCAGCATCCTCACCGGGGGGAATCAGCCCCAGCATTTT. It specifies CASILTGGNQPQHF.

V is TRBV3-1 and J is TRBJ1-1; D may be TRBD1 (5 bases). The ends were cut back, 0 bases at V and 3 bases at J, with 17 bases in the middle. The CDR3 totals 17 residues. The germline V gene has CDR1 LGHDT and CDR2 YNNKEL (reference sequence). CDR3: CASSQEQDVGWDTEAFF. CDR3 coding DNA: TGTGCCAGCAGCCAAGAACAGGACGTCGGGTGGGACACTGAAGCTTTCTTT.

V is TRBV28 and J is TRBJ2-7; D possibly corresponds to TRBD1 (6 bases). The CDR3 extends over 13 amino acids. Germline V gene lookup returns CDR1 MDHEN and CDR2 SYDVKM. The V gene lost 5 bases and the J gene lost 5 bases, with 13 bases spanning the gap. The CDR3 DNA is TGTGCCAGCAGTCCTACAGGGTACAACGAGCAGTACGTC. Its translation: CASSPTGYNEQYV.

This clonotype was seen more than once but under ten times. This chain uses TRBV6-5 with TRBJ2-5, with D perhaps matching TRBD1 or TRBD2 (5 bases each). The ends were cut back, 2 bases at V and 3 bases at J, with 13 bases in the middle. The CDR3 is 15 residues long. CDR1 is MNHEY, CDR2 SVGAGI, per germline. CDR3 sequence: CASSYPGGVEETQYF. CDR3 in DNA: TGTGCCAGCAGTTACCCTGGGGGAGTCGAAGAGACCCAGTACTTC.

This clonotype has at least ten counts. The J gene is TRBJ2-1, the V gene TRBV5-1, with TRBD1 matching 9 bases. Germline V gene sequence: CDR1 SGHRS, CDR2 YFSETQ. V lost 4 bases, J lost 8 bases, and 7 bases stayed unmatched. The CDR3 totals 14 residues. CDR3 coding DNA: TGCGCCAGCAGCAACGGACAGGGGAGGGATGAGCAGTTCTTC. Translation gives CASSNGQGRDEQFF.

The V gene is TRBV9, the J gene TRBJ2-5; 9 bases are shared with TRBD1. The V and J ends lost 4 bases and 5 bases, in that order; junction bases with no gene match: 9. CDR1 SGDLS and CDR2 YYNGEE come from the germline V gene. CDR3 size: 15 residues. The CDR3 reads CASSTSGTGFETQYF. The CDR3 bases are TGTGCCAGCAGCACATCCGGGACAGGGTTTGAGACCCAGTACTTC.

This CDR3 reads CASSLSGYTDTQYF. For the CDR3, the DNA is TGTGCCAGCAGCTTAAGCGGATACACAGATACGCAGTATTTT. The V gene is TRBV12-3 or TRBV12-4, the J gene TRBJ2-3, with D tentatively TRBD2 (5 bases). Trimming shortened V by 6 bases and J by 2 bases, and 12 bases separated the two germline ends. The CDR3 loop spans 14 amino acids.

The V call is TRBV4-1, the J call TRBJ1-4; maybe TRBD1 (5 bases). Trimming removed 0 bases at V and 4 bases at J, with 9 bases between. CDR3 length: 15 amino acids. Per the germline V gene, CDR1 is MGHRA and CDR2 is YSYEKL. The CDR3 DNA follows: TGCGCCAGCAGCCAAGACTCAGGGTTTAATGAAAAACTGTTTTTT. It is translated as CASSQDSGFNEKLFF.

DNA of the CDR3: TGTGCCAGCAGCTTAGTGTTCGTCGGGACAGGGTTTTCGGAGACCCAGTACTTC. Amino acid sequence: CASSLVFVGTGFSETQYF. The V call is TRBV11-2, the J call TRBJ2-5; 9 bases line up with TRBD1. The germline V gene has CDR1 SGHAT and CDR2 FQNNGV. J gave up 5 bases and V 1 base, and 14 bases lay outside the gene matches. The CDR3 is 18 residues long.

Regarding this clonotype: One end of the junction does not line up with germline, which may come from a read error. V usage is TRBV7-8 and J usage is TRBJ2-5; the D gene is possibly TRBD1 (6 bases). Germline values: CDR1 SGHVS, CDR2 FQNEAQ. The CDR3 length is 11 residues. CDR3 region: CASSSSQGRNF. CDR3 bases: TGTGCCAGCAGCTCCTCACAGGGTCGGAACTTC. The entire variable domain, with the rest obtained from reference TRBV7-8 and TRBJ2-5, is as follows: GAGVSQSPRYKVAKRGQDVALRCDPISGHVSLFWYQQALGQGPEFLTYFQNEAQLDKSGLPSDRFFAERPEGSVSTLKIQRTQQEDSAVYLCASSSSQGRNFGPGTRLLVL.

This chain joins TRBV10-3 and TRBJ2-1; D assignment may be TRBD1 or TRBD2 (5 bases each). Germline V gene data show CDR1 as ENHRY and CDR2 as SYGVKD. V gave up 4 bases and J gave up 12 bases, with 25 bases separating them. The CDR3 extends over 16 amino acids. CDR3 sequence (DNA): TGTGCCATCAGTGCTTATTTGAAACCGGGACCCTCCTCGCAGTTCTTC. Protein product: CAISAYLKPGPSSQFF.

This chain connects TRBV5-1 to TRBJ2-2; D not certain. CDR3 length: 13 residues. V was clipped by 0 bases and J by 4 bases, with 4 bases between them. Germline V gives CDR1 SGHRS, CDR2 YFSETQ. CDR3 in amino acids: CASSLDGTGELFF. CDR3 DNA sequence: TGCGCCAGCAGCTTGGATGGCACCGGGGAGCTGTTTTTT.

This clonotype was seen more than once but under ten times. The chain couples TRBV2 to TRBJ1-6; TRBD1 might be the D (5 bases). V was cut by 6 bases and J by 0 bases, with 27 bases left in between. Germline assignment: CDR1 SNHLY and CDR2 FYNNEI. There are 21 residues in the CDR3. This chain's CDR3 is CASRTPQSPRQTSSYNSPLHF. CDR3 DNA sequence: TGTGCCAGCAGGACCCCCCAAAGTCCTCGACAGACTAGCTCCTATAATTCACCCCTCCACTTT.

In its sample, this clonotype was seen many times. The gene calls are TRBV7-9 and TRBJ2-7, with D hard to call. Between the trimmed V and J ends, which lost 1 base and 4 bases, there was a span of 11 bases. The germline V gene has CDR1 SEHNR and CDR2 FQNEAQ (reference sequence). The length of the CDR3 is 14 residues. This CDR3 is CASSLEGQAYEQYF. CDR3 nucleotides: TGTGCCAGCAGCTTAGAAGGCCAGGCATACGAGCAGTACTTC.

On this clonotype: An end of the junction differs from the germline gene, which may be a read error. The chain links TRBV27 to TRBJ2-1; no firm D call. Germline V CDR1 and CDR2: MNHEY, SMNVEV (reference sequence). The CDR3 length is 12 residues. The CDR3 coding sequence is TGTGCCAGCAGTTCACAGACGAATGAGAAGTTCTTC. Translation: CASSSQTNEKFF.

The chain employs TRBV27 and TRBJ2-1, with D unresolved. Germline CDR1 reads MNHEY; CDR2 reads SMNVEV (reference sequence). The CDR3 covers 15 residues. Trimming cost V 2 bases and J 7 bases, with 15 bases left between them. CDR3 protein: CASSLMLPTFNEQFF. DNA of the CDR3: TGTGCCAGCAGTTTAATGCTACCTACCTTTAATGAGCAGTTCTTC.

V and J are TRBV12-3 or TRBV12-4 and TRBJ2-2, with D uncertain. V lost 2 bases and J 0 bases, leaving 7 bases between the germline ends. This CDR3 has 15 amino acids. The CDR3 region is CASSLMGANTGELFF. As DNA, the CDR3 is TGTGCCAGCAGTTTAATGGGCGCGAACACCGGGGAGCTGTTTTTT.

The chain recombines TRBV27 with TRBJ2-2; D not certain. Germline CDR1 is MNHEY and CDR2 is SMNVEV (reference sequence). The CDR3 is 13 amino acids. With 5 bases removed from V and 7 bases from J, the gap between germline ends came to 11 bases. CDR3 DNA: TGTGCCAGCAGTCCGCCGGGTTACGGGGAGCTGTTTTTT. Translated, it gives CASSPPGYGELFF.

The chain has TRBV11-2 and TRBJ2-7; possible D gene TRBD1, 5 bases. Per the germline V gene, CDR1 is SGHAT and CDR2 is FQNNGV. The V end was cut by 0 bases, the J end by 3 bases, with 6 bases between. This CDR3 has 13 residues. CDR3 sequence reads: CASSLDTGYEQYV. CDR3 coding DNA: TGTGCCAGCAGCTTAGATACAGGCTACGAGCAGTACGTC.

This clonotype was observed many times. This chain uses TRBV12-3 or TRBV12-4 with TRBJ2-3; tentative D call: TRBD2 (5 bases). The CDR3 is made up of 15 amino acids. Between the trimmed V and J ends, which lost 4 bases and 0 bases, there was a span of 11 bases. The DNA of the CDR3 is TGTGCCAGCAGTTCCTTAGCGAGAAGCACAGATACGCAGTATTTT. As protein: CASSSLARSTDTQYF.